What follows are 2 T cell receptor beta chains derived from one specimen sequenced in a study of shared clonotypes between healthy human individuals. Profiling relied on immunoSEQ multiplex PCR, and the TCRdb table lists in-frame clones only, not all of them. Here the sample spans a few hundred thousand clones, roughly 79% being singletons. The sequencing input was PBMCs. The receptors were gathered from a woman aged 35 to 49 in good health. Some clones in this sample may be carry-over from other donors' samples.

The chain joins TRBV5-4 to TRBJ2-3; D is unresolved. V lost 4 bases to trimming and J lost 0 bases, with 9 bases between them. The CDR3 loop spans 14 amino acids. CDR1 SGHNT and CDR2 YYREEE come from the germline V gene (reference sequence). Here the CDR3 DNA reads TGTGCCAGCAGCCCTAGAACAAGCACAGATACGCAGTATTTT. It codes for CASSPRTSTDTQYF. Full variable domain (rest looked up from reference TRBV5-4 and TRBJ2-3): ETGVTQSPTHLIKTRGQQVTLRCSSQSGHNTVSWYQQALGQGPQFIFQYYREEENGRGNFPPRFSGLQFPNYSSELNVNALELDDSALYLCASSPRTSTDTQYFGPGTRLTVL.

The chain employs TRBV7-3 and TRBJ2-6; the D call may be TRBD1 or TRBD2 (6 bases each). V lost 2 bases to trimming and J lost 0 bases, with 14 bases between them. From germline, CDR1 is SGHTA and CDR2 FQGTGA. The CDR3 is made up of 18 amino acids. The CDR3 is CASSLLGRGLSGANVLTF. The CDR3 DNA follows: TGTGCCAGCAGCTTACTTGGCAGGGGACTCTCTGGGGCCAACGTCCTGACTTTC.